This T cell receptor (beta chain) appears in the sequencing data of a study of T cell repertoires in cytomegalovirus infection (dated by TCRdb to between 2018 and 2020). The study in broad terms: Peptide stimulations targeted recently identified HLA-C-restricted CMV epitopes, whose presentation resists viral immunomodulation, together with well-studied HLA-B-restricted epitopes. Donor HLA type was relevant to the analysis, as public TCR beta signatures indicated carriage of CMV infection together with the matching HLA type. Study-wide findings and limitations: The ex vivo response was dominated by HLA-C-restricted CMV-specific TCR beta clonotypes, and the single most frequent clonotype in two of eight donors was supplied by these HLA-C-restricted clonotypes. In both this cohort and an independent cohort of 300 to 450 donors, the cumulative frequency of public TCR beta family members distinguished carriers of CMV infection plus the relevant HLA type.

Instrument used: Illumina HiSeq 1500. The public reads were reprocessed in TCRdb via fastp at Q25 and MiXCR, keeping in-frame beta chains. Rows merge per CDR3 protein into single entries with the most common DNA and genes. This sample has hundreds of thousands of distinct CDR3 sequences in its table, and approximately 42% of those were observed once. Of the sample, about 39% is held by the ten largest clones. The treatment or condition label for this specimen denotes: in vitro stimulation with specific CMV peptide epitopes to enrich CMV-specific T cells. A remark on this clonotype: The clone's antigen remains unknown. Per-nucleotide qualities are absent, and no much larger clonotype sits a single base away.

The sequence came from a human donor in good health (CMV status not recorded). Some clones in this sample may be carry-over from other donors' samples. The sequences come from cultured PBMCs, collected from culture after CMV antigen stimulation.

The DNA reads TGTGCCAGCAGCCCCCAAGGGGGGCTGGGGGGAGCAGGCAATGAGCAGTTCTTC. Its protein product is CASSPQGGLGGAGNEQFF. The chain uses TRBV7-2 and TRBJ2-1, with the D call perhaps TRBD1 or TRBD2, as 6 bases match in each case. The CDR3 holds 18 amino acids from the cysteine to the phenylalanine. Of the read, only the CDR3 DNA is kept; its 54 bases are in frame from base 1. V was cut back by 5 bases and J by 6 bases, leaving a gap of 26 bases between them. CDR1 is given as SGHTA and CDR2 as FQGNSA, both from the germline V gene.